These 31 T cell receptor beta chains came from one sample sequenced in a study of T cells in Graves' hyperthyroidism and ophthalmopathy. RNA transcripts provided the source from which TCR beta CDR3 regions were amplified. Researchers ran a first-round RT-PCR on the TCR CDR3 using the HTBI primer set. TCRdb used MiXCR to reprocess the multiplex PCR reads, holding one entry per CDR3 protein. Here the sample spans some 300,000 distinct CDR3 sequences, around a fifth being singletons. The sequencing sample was made of blood. The source is a man in his fifties with Graves' ophthalmopathy.

The genes are TRBV29-1 and TRBJ2-1; D not certain. V dropped 6 bases and J dropped 13 bases, with 13 bases sitting between them. Looked up from germline, CDR1 is SQVTM and CDR2 is ANQGSEA. This CDR3 contains 10 residues. CDR3 in DNA: TGCAGCGTACTCGGTAAGGCACAGTTCTTC. Its protein product is CSVLGKAQFF.

Ten or more counts support this clonotype. This sequence joins TRBV20-1 and TRBJ2-7; D tentatively reads TRBD1 or TRBD2 (5 bases each). Germline assignment: CDR1 DFQATT and CDR2 SNEGSKA (reference sequence). V dropped 3 bases and J dropped 1 base, with 7 bases sitting between them. The CDR3 totals 12 residues. This chain's CDR3 is CSASEGSYEQYF. The CDR3 DNA reads TGCAGTGCTAGTGAGGGGTCCTACGAGCAGTACTTC.

A few counts support this clonotype. The chain combines TRBV28 with TRBJ2-4; 8 bases line up with TRBD1. The CDR3 sequence is 17 residues long. The junction had 7 bases not matched to a gene; V was cut back by 3 bases and J by 0 bases. Germline values: CDR1 MDHEN, CDR2 SYDVKM. CDR3 coding DNA: TGTGCCAGCAGTTTTAATGGACAGGGTTTAGCCAAAAACATTCAGTACTTC. Its translation is CASSFNGQGLAKNIQYF.

DNA for the CDR3: TGTGCCAGCCCAATGACAGGGGCCAACTATGGCTACACCTTC. Protein: CASPMTGANYGYTF. The rearrangement uses TRBV18 and TRBJ1-2; TRBD1 agrees at 8 bases. CDR1 and CDR2 (germline): KGHSH, LQKENI. The CDR3 is made up of 14 amino acids. With V trimmed by 8 bases and J by 2 bases, 7 bases remained unmatched.

Comments on this clonotype: One end of the junction is discordant with germline, which a read error may explain. V usage is TRBV11-2 and J usage is TRBJ2-3, with 8 positions matching TRBD1. Germline values: CDR1 SGHAT, CDR2 FQNNGV. This CDR3 region has 13 residues. Here the CDR3 reads CASSLTGTGTQYF. The CDR3, as DNA: TGTGCCAGCAGCTTGACAGGGACAGGTACGCAGTATTTT.

In this sample, this clonotype turned up many times. The V call is TRBV4-2, the J call TRBJ2-3; D possibly matches TRBD1 or TRBD2 (5 bases each). From germline, CDR1 is LGHNA and CDR2 YNFKEQ. V was cut by 0 bases and J by 2 bases, with 6 bases left in between. The CDR3 length is 14 residues. The CDR3 loop is CASSQEGTTDTQYF. In nucleotides, the CDR3 is TGTGCCAGCAGCCAAGAAGGGACCACAGATACGCAGTATTTT.

This clonotype occurred a few times. CDR3 DNA sequence: TGCGCCAGCAGAGCCGGGACAGGGTTTACTGAAGCTTTCTTT. The encoded protein is CASRAGTGFTEAFF. The J gene is TRBJ1-1, the V gene TRBV10-2; 9 nucleotides agree with TRBD1. Germline V gene data show CDR1 as WSHSY and CDR2 as SAAADI. The CDR3 is 14 residues long. With 6 bases clipped from V and 5 bases from J, the junction kept 7 bases outside the gene matches.

A note on this clonotype: This may come from a read error, since a much larger clone is one base off. The genes are TRBV20-1 and TRBJ1-5; D gene ambiguous. Germline CDR1 and CDR2: DFQATT and SNEGSKA (reference sequence). Trimming left V 5 bases short and J 3 bases short, with 17 bases between. This CDR3 comprises 15 residues. The CDR3 region is CSAPPTENLNQPQHF. The CDR3 bases are TGCAGTGCTCCTCCTACCGAGAATCTCAATCAGCCCCAGCATTTT.

This clonotype appeared many times. The chain is built from TRBV18 and TRBJ1-1, with unresolved D. Germline V gene sequence: CDR1 KGHSH, CDR2 LQKENI. The CDR3 extends over 12 amino acids. Trimming pared 3 bases from V and 1 base from J, leaving 3 bases between. CDR3 amino acids: CASSPTNTEAFF. The CDR3 DNA follows: TGTGCCAGCTCACCGACGAACACTGAAGCTTTCTTT.

V gene TRBV5-1 combines with J gene TRBJ2-5, with a possible D match to TRBD1 (6 bases). V shed 4 bases and J shed 2 bases, with 12 bases lying between them. The CDR3 has 14 amino acids. Germline V gene data show CDR1 as SGHRS and CDR2 as YFSETQ. CDR3 bases: TGCGCCAGCAGCGCCTTGACAGGTCAAGAGACCCAGTACTTC. Protein sequence: CASSALTGQETQYF.

This clonotype was found many times. The chain is built from TRBV4-1 and TRBJ1-1; D remains unclear. Trimming shortened V by 0 bases and J by 1 base, and 12 bases separated the two germline ends. In germline, CDR1 is MGHRA, CDR2 YSYEKL. The CDR3 has 16 amino acids. CDR3: CASSQDKAGRNTEAFF. The CDR3 DNA reads as TGCGCCAGCAGCCAAGATAAGGCAGGACGGAACACTGAAGCTTTCTTT.

This clonotype was seen ten or more times. This chain uses TRBV20-1 with TRBJ2-2, with 8 bases matching TRBD2. The germline V gene has CDR1 DFQATT and CDR2 SNEGSKA (reference sequence). The CDR3 runs 15 residues. V was clipped by 2 bases and J by 3 bases; unmatched bases: 5. CDR3 sequence: CSARLAGPYTGELFF. The CDR3, as DNA: TGCAGTGCTAGATTAGCGGGACCCTACACCGGGGAGCTGTTTTTT.

The chain is built from TRBV18 and TRBJ1-5; no reliable D call. The CDR3 consists of 14 residues. The V gene's germline CDR1 is KGHSH and CDR2 LQKENI. V was clipped by 3 bases and J by 2 bases, with 8 bases between them. Written as DNA, the CDR3 is TGTGCCAGCTCACCGTCCCAAGGCAATCAGCCCCAGCATTTT. Translating gives CASSPSQGNQPQHF.

Ten or more counts support this clonotype. This chain joins TRBV28 and TRBJ1-1; 10 positions agree with TRBD1. This CDR3 has 14 residues. Germline assignment: CDR1 MDHEN and CDR2 SYDVKM. Germline trimming cut 4 bases from V and 6 bases from J; bases unmatched to any gene: 5. CDR3 in amino acids: CASSSGTGVSEAFF. For the CDR3, the DNA is TGTGCCAGCAGTTCTGGGACAGGGGTCTCTGAAGCTTTCTTT. Full variable domain (rest looked up from reference TRBV28 and TRBJ1-1): DVKVTQSSRYLVKRTGEKVFLECVQDMDHENMFWYRQDPGLGLRLIYFSYDVKMKEKGDIPEGYSVSREKKERFSLILESASTNQTSMYLCASSSGTGVSEAFFGQGTRLTVV.

This clonotype has at least ten counts. The chain employs TRBV2 and TRBJ2-3; the match to TRBD2 covers 11 bases. From germline, CDR1 is SNHLY and CDR2 FYNNEI. The CDR3 consists of 18 residues. J gave up 4 bases and V 4 bases, and 13 bases lay outside the gene matches. CDR3 in amino acids: CASSAPIAGGPSADTQYF. The CDR3 DNA reads TGTGCCAGCAGTGCCCCAATAGCGGGAGGGCCTTCGGCAGATACGCAGTATTTT. Drawing the rest from reference TRBV2 and TRBJ2-3, the complete variable domain is EPEVTQTPSHQVTQMGQEVILRCVPISNHLYFYWYRQILGQKVEFLVSFYNNEISEKSEIFDDQFSVERPDGSNFTLKIRSTKLEDSAMYFCASSAPIAGGPSADTQYFGPGTRLTVL.

The rearrangement joins TRBV30 to TRBJ2-2, with 7 bases that match TRBD1. Germline V gene lookup returns CDR1 GTSNPN and CDR2 SVGIG (reference sequence). With 3 bases clipped from V and 4 bases from J, the junction kept 5 bases outside the gene matches. This CDR3 has 14 residues. The chain's CDR3 is CAWSGQASTGELFF. For the CDR3, the DNA is TGTGCCTGGAGCGGACAGGCCTCCACCGGGGAGCTGTTTTTT.

The table lists this clonotype with a few counts. The gene calls are TRBV7-8 and TRBJ1-3, with D possibly matching TRBD1 (6 bases). Germline CDR1 is SGHVS and CDR2 is FQNEAQ. CDR3 length: 15 amino acids. The V end lost 4 bases, the J end lost 2 bases, and 12 bases lay between the germline ends. The CDR3 nucleotides read TGTGCCAGCAGCTCTACAGGGAATCCTGGAAACACCATATATTTT. Its protein is CASSSTGNPGNTIYF.

This clonotype was seen only a few times. The chain joins TRBV10-3 to TRBJ2-5, with a weak D call TRBD2 (6 bases). With 3 bases removed from V and 9 bases from J, the gap between germline ends came to 17 bases. The CDR3 consists of 14 residues. CDR1 and CDR2 from the germline V gene are ENHRY and SYGVKD. The CDR3 reads CAISDTEPGVSQYF. As DNA, the CDR3 is TGTGCCATCAGTGATACCGAGCCGGGGGTGTCCCAGTACTTC.

The sample holds a few counts of this clonotype. A much larger clone lies one base from this, so it may be a read error. This CDR3 fails to terminate in the conserved phenylalanine or tryptophan, so it likely reflects a read error. The chain has TRBV2 and TRBJ1-2; D is unclear. Germline CDR1 and CDR2: SNHLY and FYNNEI. This CDR3 region has 15 residues. Trimming left V 1 base short and J 2 bases short, with 11 bases between. CDR3 coding DNA: TGTGCCAGCAGTGAAGTTGGTCCGGGGAACTATGGCTACACCCTC. Its translation: CASSEVGPGNYGYTL.

This chain uses TRBV6-1 with TRBJ2-5; 11 nucleotides match TRBD2. The germline gives CDR1 MNHNS, CDR2 SASEGT. The CDR3 length is 18 residues. V was clipped by 7 bases and J by 0 bases; unmatched bases: 13. CDR3 nucleotide sequence: TGTGCCAGCACTCCCGGGGGACTAGCGGACCCGTACCAAGAGACCCAGTACTTC. Translation gives CASTPGGLADPYQETQYF.

Comment on this clonotype: Since a much larger clone is just one base distant, this may be a read error. The J gene is TRBJ2-7, the V gene TRBV5-6; weak D call: TRBD1 (7 bases). The length of the CDR3 is 15 residues. Germline assignment: CDR1 SGHDT and CDR2 YYEEEE. V was trimmed by 7 bases and J by 7 bases, leaving 24 bases between them. The CDR3 protein is CASRLRRGRMDEQYF. The CDR3 nucleotides read TGTGCCAGCCGCCTGCGGAGGGGGCGAATGGATGAGCAGTACTTC.

This clonotype was seen at least ten times. This rearrangement joins TRBV6-1 to TRBJ1-5; D gene uncertain. The CDR3 has 15 amino acids. Germline values: CDR1 MNHNS, CDR2 SASEGT. V lost 3 bases and J lost 5, with 14 bases in between. The CDR3 is CASSDSPYVHQPQHF. CDR3 sequence (DNA): TGTGCCAGCAGTGACAGTCCATACGTTCATCAGCCCCAGCATTTT.

This clonotype was seen more than once but under ten times. This rearrangement joins TRBV19 to TRBJ1-5; D is perhaps TRBD1 (6 bases). Between the trimmed V and J ends, which lost 5 bases and 10 bases, there was a span of 18 bases. This CDR3 comprises 14 residues. Germline CDR1 and CDR2: LNHDA and SQIVND (reference sequence). The CDR3, as DNA: TGTGCCAGTAGTGTACAGGGATGGCGCTCCCCCCAGCATTTT. Its translation: CASSVQGWRSPQHF.

This clonotype was observed many times. V usage is TRBV2 and J usage is TRBJ2-1; the match to TRBD2 covers 9 bases. V shed 5 bases and J 0 bases; nucleotides not matched to a gene: 8. The CDR3 runs 17 residues. The germline CDR1 and CDR2 sequences are SNHLY and FYNNEI. CDR3 protein: CASSRPSGASSYNEQFF. Written as DNA, the CDR3 is TGTGCCAGCAGTCGGCCTAGCGGGGCGAGCTCCTACAATGAGCAGTTCTTC.

This clonotype has more than one count but fewer than ten. V usage is TRBV4-3 and J usage is TRBJ2-5; D call uncertain. CDR1 is LGHNA and CDR2 is YSLEER in the germline V gene. V dropped 1 base and J dropped 4 bases, with 13 bases sitting between them. The CDR3 is made up of 15 amino acids. CDR3 sequence reads: CASSQGPAAVETQYF. The CDR3 DNA sequence: TGCGCCAGCAGCCAAGGCCCTGCGGCCGTAGAGACCCAGTACTTC.

In its sample, this clonotype was seen many times. V gene TRBV28 combines with J gene TRBJ2-7; 8 nucleotides match TRBD1. Trimming cost V 7 bases and J 3 bases; bases outside gene matches: 5. CDR1 and CDR2 from the germline V gene are MDHEN and SYDVKM. The CDR3 spans 13 residues. The CDR3 sequence: CASTTGTGYEQYF. CDR3 coding DNA: TGTGCCAGCACGACCGGGACAGGCTACGAGCAGTACTTC.

This clonotype was found a few times. The chain employs TRBV6-1 and TRBJ2-7; 11 bases agree with TRBD2. Germline values: CDR1 MNHNS, CDR2 SASEGT. This CDR3 has 12 residues. Here the CDR3 DNA reads TGTGCTGCGACTAGCGGGACCTACGAGCAGTACTTC. It yields the protein CAATSGTYEQYF.

V is TRBV9 and J is TRBJ2-2; the match to TRBD2 covers 8 bases. The CDR3 totals 17 residues. With 1 base clipped from V and 3 bases from J, the junction kept 8 bases outside the gene matches. Looked up from germline, CDR1 is SGDLS and CDR2 is YYNGEE. The chain's CDR3 is CASSVRAGLEHTGELFF. The CDR3 coding sequence is TGTGCCAGCAGCGTACGGGCGGGACTAGAGCACACCGGGGAGCTGTTTTTT.

The sample holds many counts of this clonotype. This chain joins TRBV7-2 and TRBJ1-6, with TRBD1 as a possible D gene (5 bases). V lost 5 bases, J lost 7 bases, and 15 bases lay in between. The CDR3 consists of 15 residues. The germline CDR1 and CDR2 sequences are SGHTA and FQGNSA. The CDR3 DNA reads TGTGCCAGCAGCCCTACCGGGACCTCGAATTCACCCCTCCACTTT. Translated: CASSPTGTSNSPLHF.

This clonotype occurred many times. The chain uses TRBV20-1 and TRBJ2-1, with D maybe TRBD2 (5 bases). CDR3 length equals 14 residues. Trimming cost V 3 bases and J 8 bases, with 17 bases left between them. The germline CDR1 and CDR2 sequences are DFQATT and SNEGSKA (reference sequence). The CDR3 here is CSASVTGGSDEQFF. In DNA form, the CDR3 reads TGCAGTGCTAGCGTTACTGGAGGTTCCGATGAGCAGTTCTTC.

This clonotype was detected only a few times. The chain links TRBV24-1 to TRBJ2-2; D might be TRBD1 or TRBD2, each matching 6 bases. This CDR3 region has 18 residues. Trimming pared 3 bases from V and 2 bases from J, leaving 18 bases between. Germline V CDR1 and CDR2: KGHDR, SFDVKD. The CDR3 DNA follows: TGTGCCACCAGTGATCCCGGTGTGGGGGGCCCAAACACCGGGGAGCTGTTTTTT. Residues: CATSDPGVGGPNTGELFF.